What follows is one T cell receptor (beta chain) and its context. The antigen is undetermined. Trimming removed 4 bases from V and 3 bases from J; junction bases left unmatched: 15. Germline values: CDR1 LGHDT, CDR2 YNNKEL (reference sequence). CDR3 length equals 17 residues. This sample was taken from a study of identical twins. From the 5' RACE reads, TCRdb called clonotypes with MiXCR, one entry per CDR3 protein. The top ten hold around 7.1% of the sample, which has around 290,000 distinct CDR3 sequences, more than 8% seen once. General observations from the study: Abundant beta clonotypes from cord blood bore fewer insertions; memory repertoires lacked this pattern.

A further study also used this sample, focusing on yellow fever vaccine responses in identical twins. That report notes: Vaccine T cell responses of twins reportedly seemed partly convergent and partly personalized.

This clonotype was sampled from a woman between 18 and 29 years old in good health. The genes are TRBV3-1 and TRBJ2-7, with 7 bases identical to TRBD2. The sequenced sample was CD8+ T cells sorted from blood. CDR3 coding DNA: TGTGCCAGCAGCCCAGGCCGTACGGGGGGTAATTACTACGAGCAGTACTTC. Encoded protein: CASSPGRTGGNYYEQYF.